This TCR beta chain was obtained from a study of blood T cell repertoires in COVID-19. V was clipped by 0 bases and J by 1 base, with 10 bases between them. The CDR3 has 15 amino acids. The V gene's germline CDR1 is SGHRS and CDR2 YFSETQ. Clones were read by immunoSEQ multiplex PCR, and TCRdb kept only the in-frame ones, dropping some. Of tens of thousands of clones in the sample, 75% to 85% are singletons; the top ten hold approximately 4.6%. The chain has TRBV5-1 and TRBJ2-5; D is ambiguous. The receptor comes from a woman between 65 and 79 years old with acute or convalescent COVID-19. Sequenced input: peripheral blood. The CDR3 protein is CASSLVPGGQETQYF. In DNA, the CDR3 is TGCGCCAGCAGCTTGGTTCCTGGCGGCCAAGAGACCCAGTACTTC.